This T cell receptor (beta chain) was recorded in a study of blood T cells in healthy people across ages. The donors, all healthy, were Caucasians living in Russia, aged about 6 to 90. No fewer than 5.5 micrograms of total RNA were isolated from every sample. In the case of this clonotype: The antigen remains unidentified.

Overall study findings and caveats: More naive CD4+ cells and higher diversity marked long-lived donors relative to aged donors. Considered underestimates were the diversity estimates obtained from one million T cells.

The CDR3 is 14 amino acids. Per germline, CDR1 SGHRS and CDR2 YFSETQ. V dropped 4 bases and J dropped 1 base, with 11 bases sitting between them. A sample-barcoded 5' primer and a J-beta primer mix were used in a second PCR of roughly 7 to 11 cycles. TCRdb re-called the 5' RACE reads with MiXCR, one entry per CDR3 protein. The sample yields some 1.5 million distinct CDR3 sequences, about 30% seen once. The clonotype originates from a woman aged 30 to 39 in good health. Sequencing was performed on blood. V is TRBV5-1 and J is TRBJ2-5; D gene ambiguous. The CDR3 is CASSLDESQETQYF. The CDR3 bases are TGCGCCAGCAGCCTGGACGAGAGCCAAGAGACCCAGTACTTC.